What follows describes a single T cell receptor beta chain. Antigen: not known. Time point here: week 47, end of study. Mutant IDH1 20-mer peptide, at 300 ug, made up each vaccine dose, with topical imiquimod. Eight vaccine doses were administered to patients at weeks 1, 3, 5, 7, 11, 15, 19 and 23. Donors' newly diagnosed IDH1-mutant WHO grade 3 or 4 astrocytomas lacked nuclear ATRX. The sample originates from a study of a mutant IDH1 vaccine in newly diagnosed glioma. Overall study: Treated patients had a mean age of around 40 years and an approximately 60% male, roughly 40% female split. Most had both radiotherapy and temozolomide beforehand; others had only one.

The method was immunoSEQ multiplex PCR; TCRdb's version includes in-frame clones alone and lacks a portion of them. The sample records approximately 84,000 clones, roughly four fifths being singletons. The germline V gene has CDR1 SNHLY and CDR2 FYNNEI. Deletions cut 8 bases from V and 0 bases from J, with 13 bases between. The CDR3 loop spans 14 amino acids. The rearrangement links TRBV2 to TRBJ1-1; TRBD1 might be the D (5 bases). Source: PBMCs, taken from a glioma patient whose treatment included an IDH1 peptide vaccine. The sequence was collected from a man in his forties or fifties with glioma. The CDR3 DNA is TGTGCCAGCCGAAGGGGTGGGATGAACACTGAAGCTTTCTTT. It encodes CASRRGGMNTEAFF.